The 29 T cell receptor beta chains in this list originate from one sample, sequenced in a study of cytomegalovirus exposure and HLA in healthy donors. Primers included in the PCR were 60 Vbeta and 13 Jbeta primers. Assay used: immunoSEQ multiplex PCR; TCRdb lists only in-frame clones, some missing. The sample data list around 76,000 clones. The sample taken for sequencing was PBMCs. The source of these receptors is a man aged 40-50 years in good health and CMV-seronegative.

The chain carries TRBV28 and TRBJ1-2, with a possible D match to TRBD1 (6 bases). This CDR3 has 13 amino acids. V shed 8 bases and J shed 7 bases, with 17 bases lying between them. Germline V gene sequence: CDR1 MDHEN, CDR2 SYDVKM. CDR3 residues: CASLSPGVGGYTF. Here the CDR3 DNA reads TGTGCCAGCCTTAGTCCAGGGGTGGGTGGCTACACCTTC.

V is TRBV27 and J is TRBJ2-2; perhaps TRBD2 as D (6 bases). CDR1 is MNHEY, CDR2 SMNVEV, per germline (reference sequence). The CDR3 sequence is 15 residues long. Trimming took 8 bases from V and 1 from J, leaving 14 bases between them. CDR3 sequence reads: CASGLRGRNTGELFF. CDR3 nucleotides: TGTGCCAGCGGGTTGCGGGGACGGAACACCGGGGAGCTGTTTTTT.

The V call is TRBV29-1, the J call TRBJ1-2; unclear D gene. Germline values: CDR1 SQVTM, CDR2 ANQGSEA. The CDR3 contains 12 residues. The V end was cut by 4 bases, the J end by 5 bases, with 11 bases between. This CDR3 is CSVAAGSYGYTF. Written as DNA, the CDR3 is TGCAGCGTTGCCGCGGGCTCTTATGGCTACACCTTC.

CDR3 residues: CASSPKLSSGNTGELFF. The CDR3 DNA follows: TGCGCCAGCAGCCCAAAATTGTCTAGCGGGAACACCGGGGAGCTGTTTTTT. V is TRBV5-1 and J is TRBJ2-2; the match to TRBD2 covers 7 bases. Germline loops: CDR1 SGHRS, CDR2 YFSETQ. Trimming cost V 4 bases and J 1 base; bases outside gene matches: 10. The CDR3 consists of 17 residues. Variable domain in full (rest from reference TRBV5-1 and TRBJ2-2): KAGVTQTPRYLIKTRGQQVTLSCSPISGHRSVSWYQQTPGQGLQFLFEYFSETQRNKGNFPGRFSGRQFSNSRSEMNVSTLELGDSALYLCASSPKLSSGNTGELFFGEGSRLTVL.

The chain is built from TRBV7-2 and TRBJ2-1; TRBD1 aligns across 9 bases. The CDR3 length is 16 residues. Trimming cost V 5 bases and J 5 bases; bases outside gene matches: 10. Per the germline V gene, CDR1 is SGHTA and CDR2 is FQGNSA. CDR3 residues: CASSPAWGQGNNEQFF. The CDR3 DNA reads TGTGCCAGCAGCCCTGCGTGGGGACAGGGCAACAATGAGCAGTTCTTC.

The chain combines TRBV14 with TRBJ2-1; no definite D call. Germline CDR1 SGHDN, CDR2 FVKESK. V was pared by 1 base and J by 4 bases, with 8 bases between. The CDR3 totals 14 residues. Here the CDR3 reads CASSQGAWYNEQFF. The CDR3 region has the DNA TGTGCCAGCAGCCAAGGGGCCTGGTACAATGAGCAGTTCTTC.

The gene calls are TRBV20-1 and TRBJ1-1; no clear D gene. This CDR3 comprises 11 residues. The germline V gene encodes CDR1 DFQATT and CDR2 SNEGSKA (reference sequence). The V end was cut by 5 bases, the J end by 3 bases, with 7 bases between. In DNA, the CDR3 is TGCAGTGCTTTTCCCTACACTGAAGCTTTCTTT. As protein: CSAFPYTEAFF.

Details on this clone: Compared with germline, one end of the junction differs, possibly owing to a read error. The chain carries TRBV10-2 and TRBJ2-1, with 7 nucleotides matching TRBD2. This CDR3 contains 18 residues. Germline V gene data show CDR1 as WSHSY and CDR2 as SAAADI. This CDR3 is CASGESRSSAGDYNEQFF. The CDR3 DNA reads as TGCGCCAGCGGTGAGTCGCGATCGTCGGCGGGGGACTACAATGAGCAGTTCTTC.

The CDR3 is CATMPRWRDIQYF. The CDR3 DNA reads as TGTGCCACCATGCCTAGGTGGAGGGACATTCAGTACTTC. The chain has TRBV6-1 and TRBJ2-4, with D perhaps matching TRBD2 (6 bases). V was trimmed by 10 bases and J by 8 bases, leaving 18 bases between them. Germline CDR1 is MNHNS and CDR2 is SASEGT. The length of the CDR3 is 13 residues.

CDR3 residues: CASSQTGTAYEQYF. DNA for the CDR3: TGTGCCAGCAGCCAGACCGGGACAGCCTACGAGCAGTACTTC. The chain is built from TRBV7-8 and TRBJ2-7, with TRBD1 matching 7 bases. Germline V gene sequence: CDR1 SGHVS, CDR2 FQNEAQ. The CDR3 extends over 14 amino acids. The trim removed 5 bases at V and 2 bases at J, leaving 6 bases unmatched.

The chain uses TRBV5-1 and TRBJ2-1; 11 nucleotides agree with TRBD2. The CDR3 consists of 15 residues. Trimming took 0 bases from V and 6 from J; bases not matched to a gene: 2. Germline V gene lookup returns CDR1 SGHRS and CDR2 YFSETQ. The DNA for the CDR3 is TGCGCCAGCAGCTTGGGTCTAGCGGGGGGCAATGAGCAGTTCTTC. Protein product: CASSLGLAGGNEQFF.

The chain joins TRBV5-1 to TRBJ1-2; perhaps TRBD1 as D (5 bases). This CDR3 spans 12 amino acids. Germline V gene lookup returns CDR1 SGHRS and CDR2 YFSETQ. Trimming took off 5 bases at V and 7 bases at J, with 12 bases between the two ends. In nucleotides, the CDR3 is TGCGCCAGCAGTCTTAGTACAGGTGGCTACACCTTC. Its translation: CASSLSTGGYTF.

The V gene is TRBV7-2, the J gene TRBJ2-2, with 14 bases fitting TRBD2. The V gene's germline CDR1 is SGHTA and CDR2 FQGNSA. The CDR3 is made up of 19 amino acids. Trimming took 5 bases from V and 4 from J; bases not matched to a gene: 12. The CDR3: CASSPPGLAGAGATGELFF. The CDR3 DNA reads as TGTGCCAGCAGCCCCCCGGGACTAGCGGGGGCGGGGGCCACCGGGGAGCTGTTTTTT.

This chain links TRBV7-9 with TRBJ2-2, with TRBD1 matching 9 bases. CDR1 and CDR2 (germline): SEHNR, FQNEAQ (reference sequence). Trimming cost V 6 bases and J 4 bases; bases outside gene matches: 9. This CDR3 is built from 16 residues. CDR3 sequence (DNA): TGTGCCAGCAGTTCTACCGGGACAGGGCCCACCGGGGAGCTGTTTTTT. This sequence encodes CASSSTGTGPTGELFF.

This sequence joins TRBV6-5 and TRBJ2-7; the match to TRBD1 covers 9 bases. The CDR3 extends over 13 amino acids. The J segment lost 6 bases and the V segment lost 9 bases, leaving 9 bases of the junction unmatched. Germline loops: CDR1 MNHEY, CDR2 SVGAGI. In DNA form, the CDR3 reads TGTGCCAGAATCCGGGACAGGGCCGGCGAGCAGTACTTC. It encodes CARIRDRAGEQYF.

The chain couples TRBV27 to TRBJ2-7, with TRBD2 identical over 7 bases. Germline V gene data show CDR1 as MNHEY and CDR2 as SMNVEV (reference sequence). The CDR3 is 14 amino acids. V was pared by 3 bases and J by 2 bases, with 4 bases of the junction left unmatched. The CDR3 sequence is CASSFGRETYEQYF. In nucleotides, the CDR3 is TGTGCCAGCAGTTTTGGGAGGGAGACCTACGAGCAGTACTTC.

The chain uses TRBV4-3 and TRBJ1-5; D unclear. CDR3 length equals 13 residues. V was cut by 4 bases and J by 6 bases, with 10 bases left in between. Germline CDR1 reads LGHNA; CDR2 reads YSLEER. CDR3 residues: CASSRMAGQPQHF. CDR3 nucleotide sequence: TGCGCCAGCAGCCGGATGGCAGGTCAGCCCCAGCATTTT.

The CDR3, as DNA: TGTGCCAGCAGTGACAGTCTAGCGGGGGGCTTTGAGCAGTTCTTC. It translates to CASSDSLAGGFEQFF. The chain combines TRBV6-4 with TRBJ2-1, with 11 bases that match TRBD2. The CDR3 has 15 amino acids. J was trimmed by 9 bases and V by 2 bases; bases with no gene match: 6. Germline CDR1 is MRHNA and CDR2 is SNTAGT.

The genes are TRBV19 and TRBJ2-4; D not certain. Germline CDR1 and CDR2: LNHDA and SQIVND (reference sequence). V was pared by 6 bases and J by 3 bases, with 9 bases between. The CDR3 is 13 amino acids. CDR3 in DNA: TGTGCCAGTAGCGACATAAACAAAAACATTCAGTACTTC. This codes for CASSDINKNIQYF. Supplemented by reference TRBV19 and TRBJ2-4, the full variable domain reads DGGITQSPKYLFRKEGQNVTLSCEQNLNHDAMYWYRQDPGQGLRLIYYSQIVNDFQKGDIAEGYSVSREKKESFPLTVTSAQKNPTAFYLCASSDINKNIQYFGAGTRLSVL.

The chain carries TRBV27 and TRBJ1-1; TRBD1 matches at 7 bases. This CDR3 has 16 amino acids. The J segment lost 6 bases and the V segment lost 6 bases, leaving 16 bases of the junction unmatched. Germline values: CDR1 MNHEY, CDR2 SMNVEV (reference sequence). The CDR3 nucleotides are TGTGCCAGCAGCGAAGCATACACAGGGGTAAAAGCTGAAGCTTTCTTT. Translating it yields CASSEAYTGVKAEAFF.

The rearrangement uses TRBV7-6 and TRBJ2-2, with 10 bases fitting TRBD1. Germline V gene lookup returns CDR1 SGHVS and CDR2 FNYEAQ. V gave up 1 base and J gave up 4 bases; unmatched junction bases: 6. CDR3 length equals 17 residues. The CDR3: CASSLGVGQGVTGELFF. The CDR3 region has the DNA TGTGCCAGCAGCTTAGGAGTCGGACAGGGGGTCACCGGGGAGCTGTTTTTT. Together with reference TRBV7-6 and TRBJ2-2, the CDR3 gives the full variable domain: GAGVSQSPRYKVTKRGQDVALRCDPISGHVSLYWYRQALGQGPEFLTYFNYEAQQDKSGLPNDRFSAERPEGSISTLTIQRTEQRDSAMYRCASSLGVGQGVTGELFFGEGSRLTVL.

This chain links TRBV28 with TRBJ1-2; 11 positions match TRBD1. This CDR3 has 16 amino acids. Germline V gene lookup returns CDR1 MDHEN and CDR2 SYDVKM. With 5 bases clipped from V and 6 bases from J, the junction kept 11 bases outside the gene matches. CDR3 in amino acids: CASSPRGQGARNGYTF. The DNA for the CDR3 is TGTGCCAGCAGTCCGAGAGGACAGGGGGCCCGAAATGGCTACACCTTC.

The chain recombines TRBV7-2 with TRBJ2-1; maybe TRBD2 (7 bases). V was pared by 4 bases and J by 12 bases, with 25 bases between. This CDR3 is built from 16 residues. CDR1 SGHTA and CDR2 FQGNSA come from the germline V gene. CDR3 in DNA: TGTGCCAGCAGCTCCCAATCTGGCGGGGGCCAGAAGGGGCAGTTCTTC. It translates to CASSSQSGGGQKGQFF.

CDR3 nucleotide sequence: TGTGCCAGCAGTTCGATAGCGGGAGGACCATGGGAGCAGTACTTC. Protein: CASSSIAGGPWEQYF. V usage is TRBV27 and J usage is TRBJ2-7; 10 bases agree with TRBD2. Germline V CDR1 and CDR2: MNHEY, SMNVEV (reference sequence). Trimming cost V 4 bases and J 7 bases; bases outside gene matches: 10. The CDR3 loop spans 15 amino acids.

V usage is TRBV30 and J usage is TRBJ2-3; a weak D match, TRBD2 (6 bases). Trimming pared 4 bases from V and 4 bases from J, leaving 12 bases between. CDR3 length equals 13 residues. CDR1 and CDR2 from the germline V gene are GTSNPN and SVGIG (reference sequence). The CDR3 DNA sequence: TGTGCCTGGAACGGCGGGAACCCAGATACGCAGTATTTT. It yields the protein CAWNGGNPDTQYF.

The gene calls are TRBV4-1 and TRBJ1-4; D gene unclear. The CDR3 has 14 residues. Germline values: CDR1 MGHRA, CDR2 YSYEKL. The ends were cut back, 1 base at V and 5 bases at J, with 8 bases in the middle. The CDR3, as DNA: TGCGCCAGCAGCCAAGCCCAGTTGAATGAAAAACTGTTTTTT. This translates into CASSQAQLNEKLFF.

This chain connects TRBV6-4 to TRBJ1-3; 9 nucleotides align to TRBD1. CDR3 length: 16 residues. Trimming cost V 6 bases and J 4 bases; bases outside gene matches: 10. Germline-derived CDR1 and CDR2 are MRHNA and SNTAGT. CDR3 nucleotide sequence: TGTGCCAGCAGGTTTGGGGACAGGGCGTACGGAAACACCATATATTTT. Amino acids: CASRFGDRAYGNTIYF.

The rearrangement joins TRBV7-2 to TRBJ1-5; D is perhaps TRBD1 (5 bases). Germline V gene lookup returns CDR1 SGHTA and CDR2 FQGNSA. The CDR3 is 15 residues long. The V end was cut by 5 bases, the J end by 1 base, with 12 bases between. For the CDR3, the DNA is TGTGCCAGCAGCGAGAGGCGGGGGAGCAATCAGCCCCAGCATTTT. It yields the protein CASSERRGSNQPQHF. Variable domain in full (rest from reference TRBV7-2 and TRBJ1-5): GAGVSQSPSNKVTEKGKDVELRCDPISGHTALYWYRQSLGQGLEFLIYFQGNSAPDKSGLPSDRFSAERTGGSVSTLTIQRTQQEDSAVYLCASSERRGSNQPQHFGDGTRLSIL.

The CDR3 sequence is CASRGRGGTYEQYF. CDR3 DNA sequence: TGTGCCAGCAGGGGAAGGGGGGGTACCTACGAGCAGTACTTC. The chain carries TRBV28 and TRBJ2-7; tentatively, D is TRBD2 (7 bases). V was pared by 6 bases and J by 2 bases, with 14 bases between. CDR3 length: 14 amino acids. The germline V gene encodes CDR1 MDHEN and CDR2 SYDVKM. The complete variable domain, with remaining parts taken from reference TRBV28 and TRBJ2-7, reads DVKVTQSSRYLVKRTGEKVFLECVQDMDHENMFWYRQDPGLGLRLIYFSYDVKMKEKGDIPEGYSVSREKKERFSLILESASTNQTSMYLCASRGRGGTYEQYFGPGTRLTVT.